The present T cell receptor beta chain was sequenced within a study of T cell repertoires in cytomegalovirus infection. Each CDR3 protein gets one entry after TCRdb re-called the reads with MiXCR. The sample records roughly 500,000 distinct CDR3 sequences, approximately 15% being singletons. In this sample, this clonotype turned up many times. V was cut by 2 bases and J by 7 bases, with 5 bases left in between. The CDR3 is 12 amino acids. Germline V gene sequence: CDR1 MNHNY, CDR2 SVGAGI (reference sequence). The chain links TRBV6-6 to TRBJ1-4; D not resolved. Sequencing was carried out using CD8+ T cells from PBMCs. The sequence was obtained from a human donor in good health (CMV status not recorded). Some clones in this sample may be carry-over from other donors' samples. The CDR3 loop reads CASSYGSEKLFF. In nucleotides, the CDR3 is TGTGCCAGCAGTTACGGGAGTGAAAAACTGTTTTTT.